This entry is about one T cell receptor (beta chain). This sample stems from a study of blood T cell repertoires in COVID-19. Study-wide context: Samples representing acute and convalescent COVID-19 were sourced from the United States, Italy and Spain.

The CDR3 extends over 12 amino acids. The germline gives CDR1 LGHDT, CDR2 YNNKEL (reference sequence). The germline V and J ends were trimmed by 0 bases and 14 bases, with 11 bases remaining between them. Some clones are missing from TCRdb's copy, which holds only in-frame ones; the method was immunoSEQ multiplex PCR. The sample has around 30,000 clones, approximately 82% seen once. The TCR originated in a human donor in a cohort sampled during active COVID-19. Material: peripheral blood. The gene calls are TRBV3-1 (or the pseudogene TRBV3-2) and TRBJ1-5; D is possibly TRBD1 (6 bases). CDR3 in DNA: TGTGCCAGCAGCCAAGAAAACAGGGTGAAGCATTTT. Its translation: CASSQENRVKHF.